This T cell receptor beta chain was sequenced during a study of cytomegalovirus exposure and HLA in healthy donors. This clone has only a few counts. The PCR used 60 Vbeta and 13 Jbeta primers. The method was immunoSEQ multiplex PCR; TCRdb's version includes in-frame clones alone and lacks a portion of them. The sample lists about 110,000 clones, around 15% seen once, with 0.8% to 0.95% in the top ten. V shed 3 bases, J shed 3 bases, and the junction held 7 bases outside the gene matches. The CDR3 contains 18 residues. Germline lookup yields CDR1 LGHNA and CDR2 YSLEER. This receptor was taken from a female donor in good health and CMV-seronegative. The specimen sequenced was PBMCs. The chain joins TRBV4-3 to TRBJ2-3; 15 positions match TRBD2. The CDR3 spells CASSQGLAGGAGTDTQYF. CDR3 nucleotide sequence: TGCGCCAGCAGCCAGGGACTAGCGGGGGGCGCAGGGACAGATACGCAGTATTTT.